Listed below are T cell receptor beta chains from one sample, sequenced in a study of T cell clones after liver transplantation. The assay was immunoSEQ multiplex PCR, and TCRdb's table has in-frame clones only and misses some. The sample lists approximately 100,000 clones, more than 75% occurring once. Sequencing used CD4+ T cells from blood, obtained before liver transplant. The receptor source for this set is a human donor who received a liver transplant. The CDR3 runs from the conserved cysteine through the conserved F or W. D genes are given only for firm matches. Only part of the rows carry a size: once, few, many, or a class if the clone is expanded.

v_gene: TRBV7-7
abundance: .
d_gene: .
j_gene: TRBJ2-1
CDR3aa: CASSFTRGDEQFF
CDR3nt: TGTGCCAGCAGCTTTACCCGGGGCGATGAGCAGTTCTTC

v_gene: TRBV7-2
abundance: .
d_gene: .
j_gene: TRBJ1-4
CDR3aa: CASSLGEVQYATNEKLFF
CDR3nt: TGTGCCAGCAGCTTAGGAGAGGTCCAATATGCAACTAATGAAAAACTGTTTTTT

v_gene: TRBV7-8
abundance: .
d_gene: .
j_gene: TRBJ1-6
CDR3aa: CASSSSDSNSPLHF
CDR3nt: TGTGCCAGCAGCTCCTCGGACAGCAATTCACCCCTCCACTTT

v_gene: TRBV4-2
abundance: .
d_gene: TRBD2
j_gene: TRBJ2-6
CDR3aa: CASSQVGASGKAGANVLTF
CDR3nt: TGTGCCAGCAGCCAAGTGGGTGCTAGCGGGAAGGCTGGGGCCAACGTCCTGACTTTC

v_gene: TRBV7-2
abundance: .
d_gene: .
j_gene: TRBJ1-5
CDR3aa: CASGQPGSGQPQHF
CDR3nt: TGTGCCAGCGGCCAGCCGGGGTCGGGGCAGCCCCAGCATTTT

v_gene: TRBV10-2
abundance: few
d_gene: .
j_gene: TRBJ2-7
CDR3aa: CASSDQNYEQYF
CDR3nt: TGCGCCAGCAGTGACCAAAACTACGAGCAGTACTTC

v_gene: TRBV5-1
abundance: .
d_gene: .
j_gene: TRBJ2-1
CDR3aa: CASVGSLSDEQFF
CDR3nt: TGCGCCAGCGTAGGATCCTTATCCGATGAGCAGTTCTTC

v_gene: TRBV29-1
abundance: .
d_gene: .
j_gene: TRBJ1-2
CDR3aa: CSVRTAGYGYTF
CDR3nt: TGCAGCGTCAGGACAGCCGGCTATGGCTACACCTTC

v_gene: TRBV7-2
abundance: .
d_gene: .
j_gene: TRBJ1-6
CDR3aa: CASRNLRPGSNSPLHF
CDR3nt: TGTGCCAGCAGGAATTTACGCCCGGGATCTAATTCACCCCTCCACTTT

v_gene: TRBV19
abundance: .
d_gene: TRBD2
j_gene: TRBJ2-7
CDR3aa: CASSNAGVSYEQYF
CDR3nt: TGTGCCAGTAGTAATGCGGGGGTCTCCTACGAGCAGTACTTC

v_gene: TRBV5-4
abundance: .
d_gene: TRBD2
j_gene: TRBJ2-5
CDR3aa: CASRKYRTSGRPKGETQYF
CDR3nt: TGTGCCAGCAGGAAATACCGGACTAGCGGGAGACCAAAAGGGGAGACCCAGTACTTC

v_gene: TRBV7-9
abundance: .
d_gene: TRBD2
j_gene: TRBJ2-7
CDR3aa: CASRGLAGDSEQYF
CDR3nt: TGTGCCAGCAGAGGACTAGCGGGAGACTCCGAGCAGTACTTC

v_gene: TRBV4-2
abundance: .
d_gene: TRBD2
j_gene: TRBJ2-3
CDR3aa: CASSLRAGGLDADTQYF
CDR3nt: TGTGCCAGCAGCCTCCGGGCGGGGGGGCTTGACGCAGATACGCAGTATTTT

v_gene: TRBV7-2
abundance: .
d_gene: TRBD1
j_gene: TRBJ1-3
CDR3aa: CASRKDRGPGGNTIYF
CDR3nt: TGTGCCAGCAGAAAAGACAGGGGGCCGGGGGGAAACACCATATATTTT

v_gene: TRBV18
abundance: .
d_gene: TRBD2
j_gene: TRBJ2-3
CDR3aa: CASSPLPSGTTSTDTQYF
CDR3nt: TGTGCCAGCTCACCACTTCCTAGCGGGACGACTAGCACAGATACGCAGTATTTT

v_gene: TRBV21-1
abundance: .
d_gene: .
j_gene: TRBJ2-2
CDR3aa: CASSHTGELFF
CDR3nt: TGTGCCAGCAGCCACACCGGGGAGCTGTTTTTT

v_gene: TRBV18
abundance: .
d_gene: .
j_gene: TRBJ2-5
CDR3aa: CASSPKRETQYF
CDR3nt: TGTGCCAGCTCACCAAAACGCGAGACCCAGTACTTC

v_gene: TRBV25-1
abundance: .
d_gene: .
j_gene: TRBJ2-7
CDR3aa: CASSEVGTSYEQYF
CDR3nt: TGTGCCAGCAGTGAAGTCGGCACCTCCTACGAGCAGTACTTC

v_gene: TRBV14
abundance: .
d_gene: TRBD2
j_gene: TRBJ2-5
CDR3aa: CASSQGNAYTLAGRETQYF
CDR3nt: TGTGCCAGCAGCCAAGGGAATGCGTATACGCTAGCGGGACGAGAGACCCAGTACTTC

v_gene: TRBV4-2
abundance: once
d_gene: .
j_gene: TRBJ1-4
CDR3aa: CASTPTARNEKLFF
CDR3nt: TGTGCCAGCACTCCGACAGCTAGGAATGAAAAACTGTTTTTT

v_gene: TRBV2
abundance: .
d_gene: TRBD1
j_gene: TRBJ2-2
CDR3aa: CASSAQGADTGELFF
CDR3nt: TGTGCCAGCAGTGCACAGGGGGCAGACACCGGGGAGCTGTTTTTT

v_gene: TRBV19
abundance: .
d_gene: .
j_gene: TRBJ1-1
CDR3aa: CASSFGEINTEAFF
CDR3nt: TGTGCCAGTTCCTTCGGAGAAATAAACACTGAAGCTTTCTTT

v_gene: TRBV6-6
abundance: .
d_gene: .
j_gene: TRBJ2-5
CDR3aa: CASSYPNEGGQETQYF
CDR3nt: TGTGCCAGCAGTTACCCGAACGAGGGGGGGCAAGAGACCCAGTACTTC

v_gene: TRBV19
abundance: once
d_gene: .
j_gene: TRBJ2-1
CDR3aa: CASSPPWASSEQFF
CDR3nt: TGTGCCAGTAGTCCCCCTTGGGCTTCGAGTGAGCAGTTCTTC

v_gene: TRBV5-1
abundance: .
d_gene: .
j_gene: TRBJ2-3
CDR3aa: CASRQSFGGADTQYF
CDR3nt: TGCGCCAGCAGACAATCCTTCGGTGGCGCGGATACGCAGTATTTT

v_gene: TRBV27
abundance: .
d_gene: .
j_gene: TRBJ1-5
CDR3aa: CASSRGTGNQPQHF
CDR3nt: TGTGCCAGCAGTCGAGGGACGGGCAATCAGCCCCAGCATTTT

v_gene: TRBV28
abundance: .
d_gene: .
j_gene: TRBJ2-2
CDR3aa: CASSFFSGELFF
CDR3nt: TGTGCCAGCAGTTTCTTCTCCGGGGAGCTGTTTTTT

v_gene: TRBV5-1
abundance: .
d_gene: TRBD1
j_gene: TRBJ2-3
CDR3aa: CASSLETGRTDTQYF
CDR3nt: TGCGCCAGCAGCTTGGAGACAGGGCGCACAGATACGCAGTATTTT

v_gene: TRBV6-4
abundance: .
d_gene: .
j_gene: TRBJ2-2
CDR3aa: CATGAANTGELFF
CDR3nt: TGTGCCACCGGAGCCGCGAACACCGGGGAGCTGTTTTTT

v_gene: TRBV28
abundance: .
d_gene: .
j_gene: TRBJ2-7
CDR3aa: CASSSDLTLTYEQYF
CDR3nt: TGTGCCAGCAGCTCTGACTTAACCTTGACCTACGAGCAGTACTTC

v_gene: TRBV6-5
abundance: .
d_gene: .
j_gene: TRBJ1-3
CDR3aa: CASSYSVGNTIYF
CDR3nt: TGTGCCAGCAGTTACTCGGTTGGAAACACCATATATTTT

v_gene: TRBV2
abundance: .
d_gene: .
j_gene: TRBJ1-5
CDR3aa: CASTAGNSNQPQHF
CDR3nt: TGTGCCAGCACTGCGGGCAATAGCAATCAGCCCCAGCATTTT

v_gene: TRBV5-6
abundance: .
d_gene: TRBD2
j_gene: TRBJ2-3
CDR3aa: CASSPYSGTSGRDTQYF
CDR3nt: TGTGCCAGCAGCCCCTACTCCGGGACTAGCGGGAGAGATACGCAGTATTTT

v_gene: TRBV7-9
abundance: .
d_gene: TRBD2
j_gene: TRBJ2-1
CDR3aa: CASSPPGAGGHNEQFF
CDR3nt: TGTGCCAGCAGCCCCCCGGGGGCGGGGGGGCATAATGAGCAGTTCTTC

v_gene: TRBV15
abundance: .
d_gene: .
j_gene: TRBJ1-6
CDR3aa: CATSRGGAGYDSPLHF
CDR3nt: TGTGCCACCAGCAGAGGGGGGGCGGGGTACGATTCACCCCTCCACTTT

v_gene: TRBV5-8
abundance: .
d_gene: .
j_gene: TRBJ1-1
CDR3aa: CASSPSFLRANEAFF
CDR3nt: TGTGCCAGCAGCCCCTCATTTCTCCGGGCTAATGAAGCTTTCTTT

v_gene: TRBV6-6
abundance: once
d_gene: .
j_gene: TRBJ2-7
CDR3aa: CASSPTRTYEQYF
CDR3nt: TGTGCCAGCAGTCCGACAAGAACCTACGAGCAGTACTTC

v_gene: TRBV18
abundance: once
d_gene: .
j_gene: TRBJ2-7
CDR3aa: CASTKGTIDEQYF
CDR3nt: TGTGCCAGCACCAAGGGGACAATTGACGAGCAGTACTTC

v_gene: TRBV23-1
abundance: few
d_gene: .
j_gene: TRBJ2-5
CDR3aa: CASSQQNGGRGETQYF
CDR3nt: TGCGCCAGCAGTCAACAGAATGGGGGCCGGGGGGAGACCCAGTACTTC

v_gene: TRBV18
abundance: .
d_gene: TRBD1
j_gene: TRBJ2-5
CDR3aa: CAGSEGAKETQYF
CDR3nt: TGTGCCGGGAGCGAGGGGGCGAAAGAGACCCAGTACTTC

v_gene: TRBV29-1
abundance: .
d_gene: .
j_gene: TRBJ1-1
CDR3aa: CSGERAITEAFF
CDR3nt: TGCAGCGGCGAACGGGCGATTACTGAAGCTTTCTTT

v_gene: TRBV6-1
abundance: .
d_gene: .
j_gene: TRBJ2-1
CDR3aa: CAGGRGVNEQFF
CDR3nt: TGTGCCGGGGGTAGGGGGGTCAATGAGCAGTTCTTC

v_gene: TRBV18
abundance: few
d_gene: TRBD1
j_gene: TRBJ2-1
CDR3aa: CASNPGQGDNEQFF
CDR3nt: TGTGCCAGCAATCCGGGACAGGGGGACAATGAGCAGTTCTTC

v_gene: TRBV15
abundance: once
d_gene: .
j_gene: TRBJ2-5
CDR3aa: CATSRDRGQETQYF
CDR3nt: TGTGCCACCAGCAGAGATAGGGGGCAAGAGACCCAGTACTTC

v_gene: TRBV7-6
abundance: .
d_gene: .
j_gene: TRBJ2-1
CDR3aa: CASSPRGGRVDEQFF
CDR3nt: TGTGCCAGCAGCCCTAGGGGGGGGAGGGTAGATGAGCAGTTCTTC

v_gene: TRBV28
abundance: .
d_gene: .
j_gene: TRBJ1-5
CDR3aa: CASRQSARRGPQHF
CDR3nt: TGTGCCAGCCGTCAGTCAGCACGCCGTGGGCCCCAGCATTTT

v_gene: TRBV6-1
abundance: .
d_gene: TRBD1
j_gene: TRBJ1-1
CDR3aa: CASSEDRGRTEAFF
CDR3nt: TGTGCCAGCAGTGAAGACAGGGGGAGGACTGAAGCTTTCTTT